Listed here are 20 T cell receptor beta chains from one sample, sequenced in a study of cytomegalovirus exposure and HLA in healthy donors. Vbeta (60) and Jbeta (13) primers were used in the PCR. Assay used: immunoSEQ multiplex PCR; TCRdb lists only in-frame clones, some missing. This table holds under 200,000 clones, 82% found once. The sequenced sample was PBMCs. The receptor source for this set is a woman between 45 and 65 years old in good health and CMV-seronegative.

This clone was recorded only once. The J gene is TRBJ2-7, the V gene TRBV29-1; TRBD1 is a possible D gene (6 bases). Trimming stripped 4 bases from V and 3 bases from J, with 13 bases between. The germline CDR1 and CDR2 sequences are SQVTM and ANQGSEA. CDR3 size: 13 residues. The CDR3 loop is CSVGRGHIYEQYF. The CDR3 DNA reads TGCAGCGTTGGTAGGGGACATATCTACGAGCAGTACTTC.

This clone has more than one count but fewer than ten. This chain joins TRBV18 and TRBJ2-7; TRBD1 matches at 7 bases. Germline CDR1 reads KGHSH; CDR2 reads LQKENI. V shed 5 bases and J 7 bases; nucleotides not matched to a gene: 11. This CDR3 contains 14 residues. The CDR3: CASSSGTAGGEQYF. The CDR3 DNA is TGTGCCAGCTCATCCGGGACAGCAGGAGGAGAGCAGTACTTC.

The chain couples TRBV28 to TRBJ1-3, with 8 bases identical to TRBD1. The ends lost 2 bases at V and 0 bases at J; junction bases unmatched: 6. Looked up from germline, CDR1 is MDHEN and CDR2 is SYDVKM. The CDR3 extends over 17 amino acids. The CDR3 reads CASSLVLGQGSGNTIYF. In DNA form, the CDR3 reads TGTGCCAGCAGTTTAGTCCTTGGACAGGGCTCTGGAAACACCATATATTTT.

The V and J genes are TRBV10-2 and TRBJ2-4; 7 bases line up with TRBD1. The CDR3 totals 17 residues. J was trimmed by 1 base and V by 6 bases; bases with no gene match: 12. The germline gives CDR1 WSHSY, CDR2 SAAADI. The CDR3 bases are TGCGCCAGCAGCCAAGATACAGGGGTAGGGGCCAAAAACATTCAGTACTTC. It encodes CASSQDTGVGAKNIQYF.

The chain employs TRBV4-1 and TRBJ2-5, with a weak D call TRBD1 (6 bases). CDR1 MGHRA and CDR2 YSYEKL come from the germline V gene. V lost 1 base to trimming and J lost 2 bases, with 14 bases between them. The CDR3 consists of 16 residues. DNA of the CDR3: TGCGCCAGCAGCCAAGCCCGAGGACAGTTGCAAGAGACCCAGTACTTC. Its protein is CASSQARGQLQETQYF.

This clone was observed once. The J gene is TRBJ2-5, the V gene TRBV10-3; TRBD2 matches 13 bases. The CDR3 loop spans 17 amino acids. CDR1 ENHRY and CDR2 SYGVKD come from the germline V gene. Losses at the gene ends were 10 bases for V and 0 bases for J; bases not matched to a gene: 11. CDR3 amino acids: CATAGGTSGVYQETQYF. The CDR3 bases are TGTGCCACCGCCGGTGGGACTAGCGGGGTCTACCAAGAGACCCAGTACTTC.

The chain links TRBV6-5 to TRBJ1-5; 7 bases fit TRBD1. Trimming removed 6 bases from V and 2 bases from J; junction bases left unmatched: 7. Germline V gives CDR1 MNHEY, CDR2 SVGAGI. The length of the CDR3 is 15 residues. The CDR3 reads CASREGAVGNQPQHF. CDR3 coding DNA: TGTGCCAGCAGAGAGGGGGCTGTGGGCAATCAGCCCCAGCATTTT.

The rearrangement joins TRBV7-9 to TRBJ1-1, with D possibly TRBD1 on 5 matching bases. The CDR3 runs 16 residues. V lost 5 bases to trimming and J lost 0 bases, with 16 bases between them. The germline CDR1 and CDR2 sequences are SEHNR and FQNEAQ (reference sequence). The CDR3 sequence is CASSPGPRVMNTEAFF. The CDR3 nucleotides are TGTGCCAGCAGCCCGGGCCCCAGGGTCATGAACACTGAAGCTTTCTTT. The whole variable domain, remainder taken from reference TRBV7-9 and TRBJ1-1, is DTGVSQNPRHKITKRGQNVTFRCDPISEHNRLYWYRQTLGQGPEFLTYFQNEAQLEKSRLLSDRFSAERPKGSFSTLEIQRTEQGDSAMYLCASSPGPRVMNTEAFFGQGTRLTVV.

This clone was seen a few times. The chain uses TRBV7-9 and TRBJ1-1; D remains ambiguous. Germline V gene lookup returns CDR1 SEHNR and CDR2 FQNEAQ (reference sequence). V gave up 4 bases and J gave up 1 base, with 10 bases separating them. This CDR3 has 14 amino acids. The chain's CDR3 is CASSSNFQNTEAFF. CDR3 DNA: TGTGCCAGCAGCTCTAACTTTCAGAACACTGAAGCTTTCTTT.

The chain has TRBV5-4 and TRBJ2-7; D might be TRBD1 (5 bases). Germline V CDR1 and CDR2: SGHNT, YYREEE (reference sequence). Trimming cost V 0 bases and J 4 bases, with 8 bases left between them. The CDR3 contains 13 residues. CDR3 loop: CASSLEQAYEQYF. The DNA for the CDR3 is TGTGCCAGCAGCTTGGAACAGGCATACGAGCAGTACTTC.

The chain links TRBV6-5 to TRBJ2-7, with 9 bases identical to TRBD1. CDR3 length: 15 residues. Per the germline V gene, CDR1 is MNHEY and CDR2 is SVGAGI. The J segment lost 7 bases and the V segment lost 3 bases, leaving 10 bases of the junction unmatched. The CDR3 region is CASSYQPTGGNEQYF. The CDR3 DNA reads as TGTGCCAGCAGTTATCAGCCGACAGGGGGAAATGAGCAGTACTTC.

The chain recombines TRBV11-2 with TRBJ2-2; perhaps TRBD2 as D (5 bases). Germline V lookup: CDR1 SGHAT, CDR2 FQNNGV. The CDR3 loop spans 15 amino acids. V shed 3 bases and J shed 5 bases, with 13 bases lying between them. The CDR3 is CASSFYEGRTGELFF. The CDR3 DNA reads TGTGCCAGCAGCTTTTATGAGGGAAGAACCGGGGAGCTGTTTTTT.

The chain couples TRBV29-1 to TRBJ1-5, with 9 bases lining up with TRBD1. Trimming at V came to 6 bases and at J to 4 bases, leaving 4 bases not matched to a gene. The CDR3 totals 13 residues. The germline V gene has CDR1 SQVTM and CDR2 ANQGSEA. The CDR3 here is CSVQGALNQPQHF. CDR3 sequence (DNA): TGCAGCGTACAGGGGGCTTTAAATCAGCCCCAGCATTTT.

This clone has just one count. The chain uses TRBV9 and TRBJ1-6, with TRBD1 identical over 9 bases. Germline CDR1 and CDR2: SGDLS and YYNGEE. The CDR3 covers 16 residues. The trim removed 0 bases at V and 6 bases at J, leaving 4 bases unmatched. The CDR3 spells CASSVGGQGPNSPLHF. The CDR3 region has the DNA TGTGCCAGCAGCGTAGGGGGACAGGGACCTAATTCACCCCTCCACTTT.

This clone has just a few counts. The same CDR3 also results from other DNA sequences found in this sample. The chain carries TRBV30 and TRBJ1-3, with unresolved D. CDR1 and CDR2 from the germline V gene are GTSNPN and SVGIG (reference sequence). This CDR3 region has 13 residues. V was cut by 0 bases and J by 1 base, with 4 bases left in between. The CDR3 sequence is CAWSVSSGNTIYF. The CDR3 DNA is TGTGCCTGGAGTGTATCGTCTGGAAACACCATATATTTT.

The V gene is TRBV10-1, the J gene TRBJ2-7; no reliable D call. Trimming removed 3 bases at V and 9 bases at J, with 15 bases between. Germline-derived CDR1 and CDR2 are WNHNN and SYGVQD (reference sequence). CDR3 length: 13 residues. In DNA, the CDR3 is TGCGCCAGCAGTGAAGACCCCTCGGGTTGGCAGTACTTC. Its translation: CASSEDPSGWQYF.

This sequence joins TRBV4-3 and TRBJ1-4, with D hard to call. Germline CDR1 LGHNA, CDR2 YSLEER. The CDR3 is 16 residues long. V lost 0 bases, J lost 3 bases, and 11 bases lay in between. The CDR3 region is CASSQDGLVPNEKLFF. The CDR3 nucleotides are TGCGCCAGCAGCCAAGATGGCTTGGTTCCTAATGAAAAACTGTTTTTT.

The chain recombines TRBV11-3 with TRBJ2-1; 13 nucleotides align to TRBD2. CDR1 and CDR2 from the germline V gene are SGHNT and YENEEA. V lost 3 bases to trimming and J lost 7 bases; unmatched junction nucleotides: 3. This CDR3 contains 15 residues. DNA for the CDR3: TGTGCCAGCAGCTTTACACTAGCGGGGGGGAATGAGCAGTTCTTC. It yields the protein CASSFTLAGGNEQFF.

Comment on this clone: Other DNA sequences in this sample translate to the same CDR3. The rearrangement joins TRBV7-8 to TRBJ1-2; D not resolved. Germline V lookup: CDR1 SGHVS, CDR2 FQNEAQ. CDR3 length: 14 amino acids. V was shortened by 1 base and J by 5 bases, with 11 bases between the two germline ends. The CDR3 region is CASSLGTSRYGYTF. The CDR3 nucleotides read TGTGCCAGCAGCTTAGGAACTTCTCGGTATGGCTACACCTTC.

In its sample, this clone was seen a few times. The chain recombines TRBV9 with TRBJ2-3, with 11 positions matching TRBD2. This CDR3 is 16 amino acids long. Germline CDR1 and CDR2: SGDLS and YYNGEE. The V segment lost 2 bases and the J segment 5 bases; nucleotides outside the gene matches: 7. CDR3 nucleotide sequence: TGTGCCAGCAGCGTTAGCGGGGGGGCCGGCGAAGATACGCAGTATTTT. Translated: CASSVSGGAGEDTQYF.